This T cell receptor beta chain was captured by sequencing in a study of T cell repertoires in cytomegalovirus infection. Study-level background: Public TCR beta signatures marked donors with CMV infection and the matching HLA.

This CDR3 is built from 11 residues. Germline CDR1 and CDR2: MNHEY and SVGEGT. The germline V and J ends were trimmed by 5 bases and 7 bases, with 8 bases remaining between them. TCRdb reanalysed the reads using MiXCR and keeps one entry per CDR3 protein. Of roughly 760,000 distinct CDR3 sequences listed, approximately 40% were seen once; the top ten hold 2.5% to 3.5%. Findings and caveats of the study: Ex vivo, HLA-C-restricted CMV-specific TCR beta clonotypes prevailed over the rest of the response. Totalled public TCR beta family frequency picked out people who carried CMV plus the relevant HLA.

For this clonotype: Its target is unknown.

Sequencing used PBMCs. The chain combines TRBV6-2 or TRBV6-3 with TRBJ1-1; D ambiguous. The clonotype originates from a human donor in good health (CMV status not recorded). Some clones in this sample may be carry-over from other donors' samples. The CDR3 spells CASSNRIEAFF. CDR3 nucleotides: TGTGCCAGCAGTAACCGTATTGAAGCTTTCTTT.